This TCR beta chain was sequenced during a study of blood T cell repertoires in COVID-19. For the study at large: COVID-19 samples from acute and convalescent phases originated in the United States, Italy and Spain. The cDNA or gDNA used as material had been derived from T cells, B-cell-depleted T cells, or PBMCs.

Generated by immunoSEQ multiplex PCR, the TCRdb table keeps only in-frame clones and is missing some. The table has some 42,000 clones, 92% seen once. The CDR3 runs 13 residues. V shed 0 bases and J shed 6 bases, with 6 bases lying between them. Germline assignment: CDR1 SGHRS and CDR2 YFSETQ. The TCR was taken from a man aged 50 to 60 with active COVID-19. Material: peripheral blood. The V and J genes are TRBV5-1 and TRBJ2-2; the D is unclear. As DNA, the CDR3 is TGCGCCAGCAGCTTGGTGGGCCCCGGGGAGCTGTTTTTT. Protein product: CASSLVGPGELFF.